This TCR beta chain was identified during a study of beta chain features in type 1 diabetes. Isolated RNA was reverse transcribed in full, so expressed TCRB transcripts were sequenced. Clones were read by immunoSEQ multiplex PCR, and TCRdb kept only the in-frame ones, dropping some. The data contain over 150,000 clones, 7.5% to 10% of them seen just once; the ten biggest clones take up about 0.6%. The CDR3 is 15 amino acids. Trimming stripped 3 bases from V and 0 bases from J, with 11 bases between. The V gene's germline CDR1 is MDHEN and CDR2 SYDVKM. Broader study findings: HLA effects on TCRB rearrangement stayed unresolved here. A pattern of fewer insertions and more deletions at VDJ junctions was seen in type 1 diabetes patients.

Worth noting for this clone: Its antigen remains unknown.

The sequence was collected from a man between 18 and 29 years old in good health. Sequenced input: central memory CD4+ T cells from blood. The chain couples TRBV28 to TRBJ1-1; D perhaps matches TRBD1 (5 bases). DNA of the CDR3: TGTGCCAGCAGTTTCGGGGGACGCCTGAACACTGAAGCTTTCTTT. Translation: CASSFGGRLNTEAFF.